This TCR beta chain was identified in a study of T cell repertoires in cytomegalovirus infection. For the study at large: Indicated by public TCR beta signatures were CMV infection and matching HLA type.

Overall study findings and caveats: The study identified carriers of CMV plus the relevant HLA from cumulative public TCR beta family frequency. HLA-C-restricted CMV clonotypes gave the most frequent clonotype in two of eight donors.

TCRdb ran MiXCR on the reads and lists one entry per CDR3 protein. The repertoire holds approximately 140,000 distinct CDR3 sequences, with 20% to 30% as singletons. With respect to this clonotype: No antigen is known for it.

The sequence was obtained from a human donor in good health (CMV status not recorded). Some clones in this sample may be carry-over from other donors' samples. The sample consisted of PBMCs, sequenced either directly or after in vitro stimulation (not recorded which).

The CDR3: CASSPRAIFGNTIYF. CDR3 bases: TGTGCCAGCAGCCCAAGGGCTATATTTGGAAACACCATATATTTT. The gene calls are TRBV28 and TRBJ1-3; no definite D call. Germline V gives CDR1 MDHEN, CDR2 SYDVKM. Trimming stripped 6 bases from V and 3 bases from J, with 15 bases between. This CDR3 has 15 amino acids.